These 22 T cell receptor beta chains were all obtained from the same sample, sequenced in a study of T cells in Graves' hyperthyroidism and ophthalmopathy. Using RNA transcripts as the source, TCR beta CDR3 regions were amplified. First-round RT-PCR of the TCR CDR3 relied on the HTBI primer set. TCRdb used MiXCR to reprocess the multiplex PCR reads, holding one entry per CDR3 protein. The sample comprises 450,000 to 650,000 distinct CDR3 sequences, more than 15% of which are singletons, and 17% rests with the top ten. The sequenced sample consisted of blood. These receptors came from a woman aged 18-29 years with Graves' ophthalmopathy.

This chain uses TRBV10-3 with TRBJ2-3; D possibly corresponds to TRBD1 (6 bases). V dropped 5 bases and J dropped 0 bases, with 12 bases sitting between them. CDR3 length: 15 amino acids. Germline V CDR1 and CDR2: ENHRY, SYGVKD. The CDR3 protein is CAISKQTGSTDTQYF. The CDR3 region has the DNA TGTGCCATCAGTAAACAGACAGGAAGCACAGATACGCAGTATTTT.

This clonotype has a count of ten or more. The V and J genes are TRBV2 and TRBJ1-1; no clear D. V was trimmed by 0 bases and J by 4 bases, leaving 9 bases between them. Germline CDR1 and CDR2: SNHLY and FYNNEI. This CDR3 spans 14 amino acids. In DNA form, the CDR3 reads TGTGCCAGCAGTGAAGCGCGTAGCCTCACTGAAGCTTTCTTT. Translated, it gives CASSEARSLTEAFF.

The table lists this clonotype with many counts. The chain uses TRBV28 and TRBJ2-3; tentative D call: TRBD1 (5 bases). The germline V gene encodes CDR1 MDHEN and CDR2 SYDVKM. V shed 6 bases and J shed 3 bases, with 16 bases lying between them. CDR3 length: 15 residues. Here the CDR3 reads CASRRDVDRTDTQYF. CDR3 sequence (DNA): TGTGCCAGCAGACGCGACGTAGACAGAACAGATACGCAGTATTTT.

Ten or more counts support this clonotype. The chain couples TRBV7-8 to TRBJ2-7; unclear D gene. Between the trimmed V and J ends, which lost 6 bases and 3 bases, there was a span of 15 bases. The CDR3 runs to 14 residues. Germline V CDR1 and CDR2: SGHVS, FQNEAQ. The CDR3 spells CASRPGRANYEQYF. In nucleotides, the CDR3 is TGTGCCAGCAGGCCTGGACGGGCCAACTACGAGCAGTACTTC.

The rearrangement links TRBV5-6 to TRBJ2-1; D unresolved. The CDR3 runs to 15 residues. In germline, CDR1 is SGHDT, CDR2 YYEEEE. Trimming shortened V by 0 bases and J by 3 bases, and 10 bases separated the two germline ends. CDR3 loop: CASSLVSDLYNEQFF. Here the CDR3 DNA reads TGTGCCAGCAGCTTGGTGTCGGACCTCTACAATGAGCAGTTCTTC.

This clonotype came up a few times. The V call is TRBV9, the J call TRBJ2-7; D gene uncertain. Per germline, CDR1 SGDLS and CDR2 YYNGEE. This CDR3 region has 14 residues. Trimming stripped 0 bases from V and 6 bases from J, with 13 bases between. CDR3 sequence reads: CASSVGIDLGEQYF. In nucleotides, the CDR3 is TGTGCCAGCAGCGTAGGGATAGATTTAGGCGAGCAGTACTTC. Drawing the rest from reference TRBV9 and TRBJ2-7, the complete variable domain is DSGVTQTPKHLITATGQRVTLRCSPRSGDLSVYWYQQSLDQGLQFLIQYYNGEERAKGNILERFSAQQFPDLHSELNLSSLELGDSALYFCASSVGIDLGEQYFGPGTRLTVT.

This clonotype was observed at least ten times. Germline is not matched at one junction end, which may reflect a read error. The V and J genes are TRBV5-1 and TRBJ1-2; TRBD1 might be the D (6 bases). CDR1 and CDR2 from the germline V gene are SGHRS and YFSETQ. The CDR3 has 15 residues. CDR3 amino acids: CASSLARQGNSGYTF. In DNA, the CDR3 is TGCGCCAGCAGCTTGGCCCGGCAGGGGAACTCTGGCTACACCTTC.

This clonotype was seen more than once but under ten times. The CDR3 spells CASRSGSSNEQFF. CDR3 nucleotides: TGTGCCAGTAGGAGCGGGAGTTCCAATGAGCAGTTCTTC. This chain uses TRBV19 with TRBJ2-1; 8 positions match TRBD2. Trimming cost V 6 bases and J 6 bases; bases outside gene matches: 4. This CDR3 region has 13 residues. CDR1 is LNHDA and CDR2 is SQIVND in the germline V gene (reference sequence).

In this sample, this clonotype turned up a few times. The germline gene is not matched at one end of the junction; a read error may be the cause. CDR3 DNA sequence: TGCAGTGTTGGACTAGCGGGAGTACATGAGCAGTTCTTC. Translating it yields CSVGLAGVHEQFF. The chain couples TRBV29-1 to TRBJ2-1; TRBD2 agrees at 13 bases. Per germline, CDR1 SQVTM and CDR2 ANQGSEA. The CDR3 loop spans 13 amino acids.

The rearrangement links TRBV20-1 to TRBJ2-1; possible D gene TRBD2, 6 bases. V was cut by 0 bases and J by 7 bases, with 10 bases left in between. The CDR3 length is 13 residues. Germline lookup yields CDR1 DFQATT and CDR2 SNEGSKA (reference sequence). The CDR3 nucleotides read TGCAGTGCTAGAGAGGTCGGGACTAATGAGCAGTTCTTC. It specifies CSAREVGTNEQFF.

The gene calls are TRBV20-1 and TRBJ2-7; 8 nucleotides agree with TRBD1. CDR1 and CDR2 from the germline V gene are DFQATT and SNEGSKA (reference sequence). V gave up 7 bases and J gave up 4 bases; unmatched junction bases: 12. The CDR3 is 14 amino acids. The CDR3 is CSEQGAAPVYEQYF. As DNA, the CDR3 is TGCAGTGAGCAGGGGGCCGCACCCGTTTACGAGCAGTACTTC.

This clonotype has ten or more counts. The V gene is TRBV7-2, the J gene TRBJ2-1, with D possibly called TRBD1 or TRBD2 (5 bases each). This CDR3 contains 15 residues. Germline lookup yields CDR1 SGHTA and CDR2 FQGNSA. Trimming left V 5 bases short and J 3 bases short, with 14 bases between. CDR3 in DNA: TGTGCCAGCAGCGGACTCGGGACCGTCTACAATGAGCAGTTCTTC. It codes for CASSGLGTVYNEQFF. The full variable domain, its missing parts supplied by reference TRBV7-2 and TRBJ2-1, is GAGVSQSPSNKVTEKGKDVELRCDPISGHTALYWYRQSLGQGLEFLIYFQGNSAPDKSGLPSDRFSAERTGGSVSTLTIQRTQQEDSAVYLCASSGLGTVYNEQFFGPGTRLTVL.

This clonotype showed up many times. The chain combines TRBV2 with TRBJ2-5; 8 bases are shared with TRBD2. J gave up 4 bases and V 2 bases, and 6 bases lay outside the gene matches. Germline V CDR1 and CDR2: SNHLY, FYNNEI. The CDR3 has 15 amino acids. The CDR3 spells CASSERSGGRETQYF. CDR3 nucleotides: TGTGCCAGCAGTGAAAGGTCGGGGGGGCGAGAGACCCAGTACTTC.

This clonotype was detected many times. The V call is TRBV12-3 or TRBV12-4, the J call TRBJ1-5, with 7 positions matching TRBD1. Trimming took 6 bases from V and 2 from J; bases not matched to a gene: 4. The CDR3 totals 14 residues. DNA of the CDR3: TGTGCCAGCAGGCGGGACAGCCGCAATCAGCCCCAGCATTTT. Translation: CASRRDSRNQPQHF.

This clonotype was seen many times. The rearrangement uses TRBV20-1 and TRBJ2-1; 8 nucleotides align to TRBD1. The V gene end was trimmed by 1 base and the J gene end by 6 bases; junction bases not matched to a gene: 2. The CDR3 runs to 13 residues. Germline CDR1 DFQATT, CDR2 SNEGSKA (reference sequence). CDR3 amino acids: CSARGGTGNEQFF. As DNA, the CDR3 is TGCAGTGCTAGAGGGGGGACAGGCAATGAGCAGTTCTTC.

This clonotype was picked up a small number of times. The chain couples TRBV10-3 to TRBJ1-1; no clear D gene. This CDR3 spans 13 amino acids. Germline V gene data show CDR1 as ENHRY and CDR2 as SYGVKD. V lost 4 bases and J 1 base, leaving 7 bases between the germline ends. The CDR3 DNA is TGTGCCATCAGTGGGCAGACGAACACTGAAGCTTTCTTT. It translates to CAISGQTNTEAFF.

The gene calls are TRBV20-1 and TRBJ1-6; 9 bases are a match to TRBD1. J was trimmed by 9 bases and V by 4 bases; bases with no gene match: 10. The length of the CDR3 is 15 residues. The V gene's germline CDR1 is DFQATT and CDR2 SNEGSKA (reference sequence). For the CDR3, the DNA is TGCAGTGCTAAATGGGACGGGACAGGGTTTTCACCCCTCCACTTT. Protein product: CSAKWDGTGFSPLHF.

The V gene is TRBV19, the J gene TRBJ1-1, with a tentative D call TRBD1 (6 bases). Germline V gene data show CDR1 as LNHDA and CDR2 as SQIVND (reference sequence). This CDR3 contains 15 residues. The ends were cut back, 3 bases at V and 1 base at J, with 12 bases in the middle. The CDR3 sequence: CASSIRGQGNTEAFF. The CDR3 DNA follows: TGTGCCAGTAGTATCCGGGGGCAGGGGAACACTGAAGCTTTCTTT.

For this clonotype: The junction departs from germline at one end; a sequencing error may be responsible. The rearrangement links TRBV9 to TRBJ2-2; TRBD2 agrees at 13 bases. The CDR3 is 15 residues long. From germline, CDR1 is SGDLS and CDR2 YYNGEE. CDR3 amino acids: CASSQGLAGIGELFF. The CDR3 bases are TGCGCCAGCAGCCAGGGACTAGCGGGGATCGGGGAGCTGTTTTTT.

Many counts were recorded for this clonotype. The chain employs TRBV12-3 or TRBV12-4 and TRBJ1-1, with D perhaps matching TRBD1 (6 bases). CDR3 length: 16 amino acids. V was clipped by 6 bases and J by 0 bases, with 17 bases between them. CDR3 loop: CASSVRTGSMNTEAFF. CDR3 nucleotide sequence: TGTGCCAGCAGCGTGAGAACAGGGTCCATGAACACTGAAGCTTTCTTT.

This clonotype was seen ten or more times. The chain employs TRBV3-1 and TRBJ2-5; D may be TRBD1 or TRBD2 (5 bases each). The CDR3 length is 18 residues. Per germline, CDR1 LGHDT and CDR2 YNNKEL (reference sequence). Trimming removed 2 bases from V and 4 bases from J, with 23 bases in between. The CDR3 DNA is TGTGCCAGCAGCCAATCTTTACGGAGAGGGGTACCGATAGAGACCCAGTACTTC. This codes for CASSQSLRRGVPIETQYF.

This clonotype was found many times. V is TRBV5-6 and J is TRBJ2-7, with unresolved D. Germline CDR1 is SGHDT and CDR2 is YYEEEE. The CDR3 length is 11 residues. V gave up 3 bases and J gave up 5 bases, with 6 bases separating them. The CDR3 reads CASSSGHEQYF. The CDR3 bases are TGTGCCAGCAGCTCCGGACACGAGCAGTACTTC.